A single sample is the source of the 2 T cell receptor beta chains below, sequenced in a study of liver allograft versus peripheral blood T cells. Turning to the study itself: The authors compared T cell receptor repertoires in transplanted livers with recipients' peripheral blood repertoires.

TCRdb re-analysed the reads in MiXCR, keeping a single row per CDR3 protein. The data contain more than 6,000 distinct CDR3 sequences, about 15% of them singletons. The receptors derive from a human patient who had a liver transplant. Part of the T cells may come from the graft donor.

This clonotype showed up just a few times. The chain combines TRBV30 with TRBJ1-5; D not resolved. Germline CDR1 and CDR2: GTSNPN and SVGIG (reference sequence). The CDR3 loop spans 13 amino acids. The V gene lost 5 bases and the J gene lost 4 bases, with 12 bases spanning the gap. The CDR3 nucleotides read TGTGCCTGGTCGACACTCCTGAATCAGCCCCAGCATTTT. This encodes CAWSTLLNQPQHF.

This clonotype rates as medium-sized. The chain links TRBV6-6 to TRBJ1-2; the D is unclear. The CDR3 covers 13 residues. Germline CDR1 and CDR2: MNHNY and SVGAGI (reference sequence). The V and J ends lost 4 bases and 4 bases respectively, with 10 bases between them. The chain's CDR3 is CASSFDTSYGYTF. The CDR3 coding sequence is TGTGCCAGCAGTTTTGACACGAGCTATGGCTACACCTTC.